Listed here are 10 T cell receptor beta chains from one sample, sequenced in a study of regulatory T cells in long-lasting Graves disease. Both iRepertoire HTBI primers and Arm-PCR of CDR3 regions were used to build the TCR beta libraries. Each CDR3 protein is one row after TCRdb ran MiXCR on the multiplex PCR reads. The sample yields more than 350,000 distinct CDR3 sequences, under 15% seen once. Time point of the sample: newly diagnosed GD, antithyroid drugs for less than 3 months. TCR sequences were obtained from RNA taken from PBMCs. The sample was also reused in another study, on T cells in Graves' hyperthyroidism and ophthalmopathy.

Sample: peripheral blood mononuclear cells (PBMCs), taken at new diagnosis, from a patient treated with antithyroid drugs. The receptors were gathered from a woman in her 30s with Graves disease.

The table lists this clonotype with a few counts. The J gene is TRBJ2-1, the V gene TRBV25-1, with 7 positions matching TRBD1. J lost 1 base, V lost 7 bases, and 28 bases had no gene match. This CDR3 region has 22 residues. Germline lookup yields CDR1 MGHDK and CDR2 SYGVNS. The CDR3 DNA reads TGTGCCAGCACAACAGGGGCAGGCCCTTCAACTCCGGAACCCGGATCCTACAATGAGCAGTTCTTC. This gives the protein CASTTGAGPSTPEPGSYNEQFF. The whole variable domain, remainder taken from reference TRBV25-1 and TRBJ2-1, is EADIYQTPRYLVIGTGKKITLECSQTMGHDKMYWYQQDPGMELHLIHYSYGVNSTEKGDLSSESTVSRIRTEHFPLTLESARPSHTSQYLCASTTGAGPSTPEPGSYNEQFFGPGTRLTVL.

Many counts were recorded for this clonotype. V usage is TRBV9 and J usage is TRBJ2-3, with D tentatively TRBD1 or TRBD2 (5 bases each). The V and J ends lost 0 bases and 6 bases respectively, with 11 bases between them. CDR3 length: 14 residues. In germline, CDR1 is SGDLS, CDR2 YYNGEE. CDR3 protein: CASSVGPGRDTQYF. The CDR3 region has the DNA TGTGCCAGCAGCGTAGGTCCGGGGCGGGATACGCAGTATTTT.

This chain connects TRBV5-4 to TRBJ2-7, with TRBD2 matching over 11 bases. Germline trimming cut 1 base from V and 3 bases from J; bases unmatched to any gene: 6. CDR3 length equals 16 residues. In germline, CDR1 is SGHNT, CDR2 YYREEE (reference sequence). Written as DNA, the CDR3 is TGTGCCAGCAGCTTGAGGCTGGGGACTAGCGGCTACGAGCAGTACTTC. This encodes CASSLRLGTSGYEQYF.

Ten or more counts support this clonotype. The V call is TRBV12-3 or TRBV12-4, the J call TRBJ1-5; D is ambiguous. Deletions cut 2 bases from V and 3 bases from J, with 11 bases between. The length of the CDR3 is 15 residues. CDR3 sequence reads: CASSLRAPSNQPQHF. The CDR3, as DNA: TGTGCCAGCAGTTTACGGGCCCCCTCCAATCAGCCCCAGCATTTT.

The V and J genes are TRBV29-1 and TRBJ1-5, with D possibly TRBD1 on 5 matching bases. The CDR3 runs 14 residues. V lost 6 bases to trimming and J lost 0 bases, with 12 bases between them. Germline V gives CDR1 SQVTM, CDR2 ANQGSEA. This CDR3 is CSVLQENSNQPQHF. The CDR3 nucleotides read TGCAGCGTCCTACAGGAAAATAGCAATCAGCCCCAGCATTTT.

This clonotype was observed a few times. The CDR3 DNA reads as TGTGCCAGCAGCTTGGGGTCAGGGCCCTACGAGCAGTACTTC. This encodes CASSLGSGPYEQYF. The rearrangement links TRBV7-9 to TRBJ2-7; possible D gene TRBD1, 5 bases. The germline CDR1 and CDR2 sequences are SEHNR and FQNEAQ (reference sequence). V was trimmed by 3 bases and J by 2 bases, leaving 11 bases between them. This CDR3 region has 14 residues.

The genes are TRBV28 and TRBJ1-5; no clear D gene. This CDR3 is 14 amino acids long. Trimming left V 3 bases short and J 3 bases short, with 9 bases between. Germline values: CDR1 MDHEN, CDR2 SYDVKM. The CDR3 sequence: CASSLYRLNQPQHF. Here the CDR3 DNA reads TGTGCCAGCAGTTTGTACAGACTCAATCAGCCCCAGCATTTT. Full variable domain (rest looked up from reference TRBV28 and TRBJ1-5): DVKVTQSSRYLVKRTGEKVFLECVQDMDHENMFWYRQDPGLGLRLIYFSYDVKMKEKGDIPEGYSVSREKKERFSLILESASTNQTSMYLCASSLYRLNQPQHFGDGTRLSIL.

This clonotype has at least ten counts. The J gene is TRBJ2-1, the V gene TRBV20-1; D tentatively reads TRBD1 or TRBD2 (5 bases each). The CDR3 extends over 18 amino acids. Trimming shortened V by 0 bases and J by 5 bases, and 23 bases separated the two germline ends. Germline V gives CDR1 DFQATT, CDR2 SNEGSKA (reference sequence). This CDR3 reads CSARDEAGFRGFNNEQFF. Here the CDR3 DNA reads TGCAGTGCTAGAGATGAAGCAGGGTTTCGGGGATTTAACAATGAGCAGTTCTTC.

In this sample, this clonotype turned up many times. This sequence joins TRBV28 and TRBJ2-7; D is unclear. The length of the CDR3 is 15 residues. The V gene's germline CDR1 is MDHEN and CDR2 SYDVKM. V lost 6 bases and J 1 base, leaving 16 bases between the germline ends. CDR3 in amino acids: CASSPPEVASYEQYF. In DNA form, the CDR3 reads TGTGCCAGCAGCCCTCCTGAGGTCGCATCCTACGAGCAGTACTTC.

This clonotype was detected ten times or more. The J gene is TRBJ2-7, the V gene TRBV19; TRBD2 matches 8 bases. Losses at the gene ends were 8 bases for V and 2 bases for J; bases not matched to a gene: 5. Per the germline V gene, CDR1 is LNHDA and CDR2 is SQIVND (reference sequence). The CDR3 length is 13 residues. The CDR3 protein is CASASGSAYEQYF. CDR3 DNA: TGTGCCAGTGCGAGCGGGAGCGCCTACGAGCAGTACTTC.